The next 9 T cell receptor beta chains were all read from a single sample in a study of OX40 agonist ivuxolimab in advanced cancers. Profiled with immunoSEQ multiplex PCR; TCRdb holds only in-frame clones, not every one. The sample includes 70,000 to 90,000 clones, over 85% of them seen just once. Specimen: CD4+ or CD8+ T cells sorted from blood, collected in a trial of the OX40 agonist ivuxolimab. The receptors originated from an adult with an advanced solid tumor such as melanoma, head and neck, liver or kidney cancer.

V gene TRBV28 combines with J gene TRBJ2-1, with a possible D match to TRBD2 (6 bases). Germline-derived CDR1 and CDR2 are MDHEN and SYDVKM. V was pared by 2 bases and J by 5 bases, with 13 bases between. This CDR3 has 15 amino acids. The CDR3 is CASSLMASANNEQFF. CDR3 bases: TGTGCCAGCAGTTTAATGGCTAGCGCCAACAATGAGCAGTTCTTC. Full variable domain (missing parts from reference TRBV28 and TRBJ2-1): DVKVTQSSRYLVKRTGEKVFLECVQDMDHENMFWYRQDPGLGLRLIYFSYDVKMKEKGDIPEGYSVSREKKERFSLILESASTNQTSMYLCASSLMASANNEQFFGPGTRLTVL.

V usage is TRBV6-1 and J usage is TRBJ2-2; D not resolved. V was shortened by 6 bases and J by 6 bases, with 8 bases between the two germline ends. Germline V gene lookup returns CDR1 MNHNS and CDR2 SASEGT. The CDR3 is 12 residues long. This CDR3 is CASSPYSGELFF. In DNA form, the CDR3 reads TGTGCCAGCAGCCCCTACTCCGGGGAGCTGTTTTTT.

V gene TRBV6-5 combines with J gene TRBJ1-5; D is unclear. Germline V CDR1 and CDR2: MNHEY, SVGAGI. The CDR3 is 12 residues long. Trimming took 4 bases from V and 7 from J, leaving 8 bases between them. The CDR3 DNA reads as TGTGCCAGCAGTTCCCCGGGCCAGCCCCAGCATTTT. Translated, it gives CASSSPGQPQHF.

This clone was seen only a few times. The CDR3 bases are TGTGCCAGCAGCTTGAGGCAGGGCCACGAGCAGTACTTC. Protein product: CASSLRQGHEQYF. The rearrangement joins TRBV7-2 to TRBJ2-7, with D maybe TRBD1 (5 bases). The CDR3 spans 13 residues. The germline V and J ends were trimmed by 3 bases and 5 bases, with 11 bases remaining between them. Germline V gene data show CDR1 as SGHTA and CDR2 as FQGNSA.

J is TRBJ2-7 and V is TRBV6-5; D is ambiguous. The CDR3 consists of 12 residues. V lost 6 bases and J 0 bases, leaving 6 bases between the germline ends. Germline V gene sequence: CDR1 MNHEY, CDR2 SVGAGI. The CDR3 coding sequence is TGTGCCAGCAGCGCGGACTCCTACGAGCAGTACTTC. It encodes CASSADSYEQYF.

This chain connects TRBV10-3 to TRBJ1-4; D gene uncertain. CDR1 is ENHRY, CDR2 SYGVKD, per germline. The CDR3 covers 15 residues. Trimming pared 8 bases from V and 0 bases from J, leaving 13 bases between. The CDR3 region has the DNA TGTGCCATCCTCTCTTCTAACGCAACTAATGAAAAACTGTTTTTT. This translates into CAILSSNATNEKLFF.

The chain combines TRBV28 with TRBJ1-3; D uncertain. The ends were cut back, 5 bases at V and 0 bases at J, with 11 bases in the middle. CDR1 and CDR2 from the germline V gene are MDHEN and SYDVKM. CDR3 size: 15 residues. CDR3 sequence reads: CASSDATFSGNTIYF. The CDR3, as DNA: TGTGCCAGCAGTGACGCTACTTTCTCTGGAAACACCATATATTTT.

The chain is built from TRBV6-1 and TRBJ1-6; the match to TRBD1 covers 8 bases. There are 14 residues in the CDR3. Germline CDR1 is MNHNS and CDR2 is SASEGT. J was trimmed by 9 bases and V by 7 bases; bases with no gene match: 8. Written as DNA, the CDR3 is TGTGCCAGCACCCTAGGACAGGGCAGTTCACCCCTCCACTTT. Translating gives CASTLGQGSSPLHF.

V is TRBV5-1 and J is TRBJ2-7; 8 bases agree with TRBD2. After removal of 0 bases from V and 9 bases from J, the junction contained 11 bases not matched to a gene. CDR3 size: 15 residues. Germline V gives CDR1 SGHRS, CDR2 YFSETQ. The CDR3 protein is CASSLASGGLSWQYF. In DNA form, the CDR3 reads TGCGCCAGCAGCTTGGCCAGCGGGGGATTATCTTGGCAGTACTTC.